These 3 T cell receptor beta chains originate from one sample sequenced in a study of shared clonotypes between healthy human individuals. Profiling relied on immunoSEQ multiplex PCR, and the TCRdb table lists in-frame clones only, not all of them. Of some 530,000 clones listed, around 80% are singletons. Sequencing input: PBMCs. These receptors all come from a woman aged 40 to 49 in good health. Some clones in this sample may be carry-over from other donors' samples.

The genes are TRBV5-1 and TRBJ2-1, with 9 bases matching TRBD2. The CDR3 is 16 residues long. Looked up from germline, CDR1 is SGHRS and CDR2 is YFSETQ. V trimming: 0 bases; J trimming: 7 bases; junction bases outside the gene matches: 8. The CDR3 nucleotides read TGCGCCAGCAGCTTGGCTCCGCGGGAGGGCCCGAATGAGCAGTTCTTC. Translating it yields CASSLAPREGPNEQFF.

The gene calls are TRBV6-1 and TRBJ2-1; 12 positions match TRBD2. Trimming at V came to 8 bases and at J to 5 bases, leaving 7 bases not matched to a gene. CDR3 size: 15 residues. Germline lookup yields CDR1 MNHNS and CDR2 SASEGT. The CDR3 DNA reads TGTGCCAGCGTCTCACTAGCGGGAGGAAACAATGAGCAGTTCTTC. This sequence encodes CASVSLAGGNNEQFF.

V gene TRBV6-6 combines with J gene TRBJ2-2; 10 nucleotides agree with TRBD2. With V trimmed by 6 bases and J by 4 bases, 8 bases remained unmatched. Germline CDR1 reads MNHNY; CDR2 reads SVGAGI (reference sequence). The CDR3 runs to 16 residues. The DNA of the CDR3 is TGTGCCAGCAGCCAGAGCGGGAGGGCCGTCACCGGGGAGCTGTTTTTT. The encoded protein is CASSQSGRAVTGELFF.